This T cell receptor (beta chain) was found in a study of cytomegalovirus exposure and HLA in healthy donors. Study findings and constraints: Most TCR sequences were rare, but some public TCRs occurred in many donors. The study designated roughly 150 TCR beta chains cytomegalovirus-associated. Later, an analysis found that TCR clusters from the first cohort tended to co-occur in the 130 or so validation repertoires.

Profiled with immunoSEQ multiplex PCR; TCRdb holds only in-frame clones, not every one. The profile shows about 120,000 clones, roughly 83% of them singletons. Concerning this clone itself: Antigen: not known.

Germline-derived CDR1 and CDR2 are SGHVS and FQNEAQ. V shed 5 bases, J shed 3 bases, and the junction held 5 bases outside the gene matches. This CDR3 comprises 16 residues. The sample consisted of PBMCs. The chain joins TRBV7-8 to TRBJ2-3; 13 bases map to TRBD2. The source of this sequence is a man aged 18-30 years in good health and CMV-seronegative. The CDR3 DNA is TGTGCCAGCAGCAGACGGACTAGCGGGGGAACAGATACGCAGTATTTT. It encodes CASSRRTSGGTDTQYF.